This entry features one T cell receptor (beta chain) sequence. Its antigen is currently unknown. The sample is drawn from a study of shared clonotypes between healthy human individuals. Study outcomes and limitations: The study found approximately 5% of naive CD4 clonotypes shared across four donors.

The CDR3 is 13 residues long. The germline gives CDR1 SGHKS, CDR2 YYEKEE (reference sequence). Trimming removed 0 bases from V and 7 bases from J; junction bases left unmatched: 1. A deep-level run was used for the assay. A roughly 220 ng quantity of DNA, 25,000 to 30,000 T cell genomes, went into the sorted-subset replicate PCRs. Clones were sequenced by immunoSEQ multiplex PCR, and TCRdb holds only the in-frame ones, with some missing. The table has roughly 2 million clones, 85% to 95% seen once; the top ten hold 0.1% to 0.15%. The material sequenced was naive CD4+ T cells sorted from blood. Specified subset: CD45RA+ positively selected. The receptor's source is a man aged 18 to 30 in good health. V gene TRBV5-5 combines with J gene TRBJ1-1; 9 bases line up with TRBD1. CDR3 sequence (DNA): TGTGCCAGCAGCTTGGAGGGACAGGGTGAAGCTTTCTTT. Amino acids: CASSLEGQGEAFF. The entire variable domain, with the rest obtained from reference TRBV5-5 and TRBJ1-1, is as follows: DAGVTQSPTHLIKTRGQQVTLRCSPISGHKSVSWYQQVLGQGPQFIFQYYEKEERGRGNFPDRFSARQFPNYSSELNVNALLLGDSALYLCASSLEGQGEAFFGQGTRLTVV.